Below are 14 T cell receptor beta chains sequenced from a single sample in a study of response to subunit inactivated influenza vaccine listed by TCRdb under 2018. To prepare the library, RT-PCR was applied. Instrument used: Illumina HiSeq 2500. TCRdb reran the public reads through fastp at Q25 and MiXCR, keeping productive beta chains. Rows matching on CDR3 protein sequence are summarized as one entry with the most common DNA and genes. This sample holds 650,000 to 800,000 distinct CDR3 sequences; around 20% were observed only once. The ten largest make up under 13% of the sample. Sample: PBMCs from blood, taken roughly 5 days after vaccination. These receptors all come from a man aged 50-59 years who received an inactivated influenza vaccine. Donor details come from another sample of the same person, matched by shared clones.

The chain employs TRBV7-2 and TRBJ2-1; the match to TRBD2 covers 8 bases. CDR3 size: 15 residues. After removal of 5 bases from V and 5 bases from J, the junction contained 8 bases not matched to a gene. Per germline, CDR1 SGHTA and CDR2 FQGNSA. This CDR3 is CASSPLAGFNNEQFF. DNA of the CDR3: TGTGCCAGCAGCCCCTTAGCGGGGTTCAACAATGAGCAGTTCTTC.

The chain is built from TRBV20-1 and TRBJ1-5; D might be TRBD1 (5 bases). Germline CDR1 reads DFQATT; CDR2 reads SNEGSKA (reference sequence). V lost 0 bases to trimming and J lost 2 bases, with 11 bases between them. The CDR3 contains 15 residues. The CDR3 coding sequence is TGCAGTGCTAGAGAGAGGGGTTCGCGCAATCAGCCCCAGCATTTT. This sequence encodes CSARERGSRNQPQHF.

V gene TRBV5-1 combines with J gene TRBJ1-3; D is possibly TRBD1 (6 bases). The CDR3 length is 18 residues. Deletions cut 0 bases from V and 0 bases from J, with 16 bases between. The germline CDR1 and CDR2 sequences are SGHRS and YFSETQ. CDR3 nucleotide sequence: TGCGCCAGCAGCTTGGAGGGGGTGAGGTTCGGCTCTGGAAACACCATATATTTT. Its translation is CASSLEGVRFGSGNTIYF.

This clonotype has only a few counts. The chain uses TRBV12-3 or TRBV12-4 and TRBJ2-2, with D unresolved. The CDR3 runs to 15 residues. Trimming cost V 0 bases and J 6 bases, with 11 bases left between them. CDR3 bases: TGTGCCAGCAGTTTAGCACGTCAGGTCCCCGGGGAGCTGTTTTTT. The encoded protein is CASSLARQVPGELFF.

The rearrangement links TRBV12-3 or TRBV12-4 to TRBJ2-1; TRBD2 might be the D (6 bases). The CDR3 contains 13 residues. The V end lost 3 bases, the J end lost 5 bases, and 8 bases lay between the germline ends. The CDR3 bases are TGTGCCAGCAGTTTTGGGACTCACAATGAGCAGTTCTTC. It codes for CASSFGTHNEQFF.

There are a few counts of this clonotype. The rearrangement links TRBV6-5 to TRBJ2-1, with D perhaps given as TRBD1 or TRBD2 (5 bases each). Trimming removed 0 bases at V and 4 bases at J, with 19 bases between. There are 18 residues in the CDR3. Per the germline V gene, CDR1 is MNHEY and CDR2 is SVGAGI. CDR3 coding DNA: TGTGCCAGCAGTTACTCGGGTACCGGGGCGATGGAGTACAATGAGCAGTTCTTC. It translates to CASSYSGTGAMEYNEQFF.

This clonotype has only a few counts. V gene TRBV20-1 combines with J gene TRBJ2-2, with D tentatively TRBD2 (6 bases). The germline gives CDR1 DFQATT, CDR2 SNEGSKA (reference sequence). Trimming stripped 5 bases from V and 3 bases from J, with 13 bases between. This CDR3 is built from 14 residues. CDR3 protein: CSAVRTSHTGELFF. The CDR3 bases are TGCAGTGCTGTTCGAACTAGCCACACCGGGGAGCTGTTTTTT.

The chain combines TRBV20-1 with TRBJ2-1; 10 nucleotides match TRBD2. Germline V gives CDR1 DFQATT, CDR2 SNEGSKA (reference sequence). V lost 0 bases and J lost 4; bases outside the gene matches: 0. This CDR3 comprises 14 residues. CDR3: CSAREGLAYNEQFF. The CDR3 DNA follows: TGCAGTGCTAGAGAGGGACTAGCGTACAATGAGCAGTTCTTC.

Many counts were recorded for this clonotype. This rearrangement joins TRBV9 to TRBJ1-5; D is uncertain. This CDR3 comprises 13 residues. Germline V gene sequence: CDR1 SGDLS, CDR2 YYNGEE. V was pared by 0 bases and J by 3 bases, with 4 bases between. This chain's CDR3 is CASSVGPNQPQHF. The DNA of the CDR3 is TGTGCCAGCAGCGTAGGACCCAATCAGCCCCAGCATTTT.

The V call is TRBV20-1, the J call TRBJ2-1; 11 nucleotides line up with TRBD2. This CDR3 is built from 16 residues. The V and J ends lost 5 bases and 2 bases, in that order; junction bases with no gene match: 8. Germline V CDR1 and CDR2: DFQATT, SNEGSKA (reference sequence). The CDR3 loop is CSAGLAGSQAYNEQFF. The DNA of the CDR3 is TGCAGTGCTGGACTAGCGGGTTCTCAAGCCTACAATGAGCAGTTCTTC.

V gene TRBV7-6 combines with J gene TRBJ2-7, with D perhaps TRBD1 or TRBD2 (6 bases each). CDR3 length: 14 residues. The germline V gene has CDR1 SGHVS and CDR2 FNYEAQ. Trimming stripped 6 bases from V and 2 bases from J, with 14 bases between. This CDR3 is CASSRGADTYEQYF. CDR3 bases: TGTGCCAGCAGTAGGGGGGCAGATACCTACGAGCAGTACTTC.

This clonotype occurred many times. This chain links TRBV12-3 or TRBV12-4 with TRBJ1-6; D possibly corresponds to TRBD1 (5 bases). The CDR3 runs to 15 residues. Trimming stripped 4 bases from V and 8 bases from J, with 15 bases between. The CDR3: CASSSQGRKHSPLHF. In DNA form, the CDR3 reads TGTGCCAGCAGTTCCCAGGGCAGGAAGCATTCACCCCTCCACTTT.

The chain links TRBV6-2 or TRBV6-3 to TRBJ2-5, with unresolved D. V was shortened by 0 bases and J by 5 bases, with 13 bases between the two germline ends. CDR1 is MNHEY and CDR2 is SVGEGT in the germline V gene. The CDR3 extends over 15 amino acids. The CDR3 here is CASSYSSTPRETQYF. The CDR3 bases are TGTGCCAGCAGTTACTCGAGTACCCCCAGGGAGACCCAGTACTTC.

This clonotype was seen more than once but under ten times. The rearrangement joins TRBV20-1 to TRBJ2-5; the match to TRBD2 covers 8 bases. The CDR3 extends over 18 amino acids. Germline CDR1 reads DFQATT; CDR2 reads SNEGSKA (reference sequence). V was clipped by 0 bases and J by 1 base; unmatched bases: 13. CDR3 sequence reads: CSARDLLGSGGGQETQYF. Here the CDR3 DNA reads TGCAGTGCTAGAGATCTCTTAGGGAGCGGGGGCGGCCAAGAGACCCAGTACTTC.